The source of this TCR beta chain is a study of blood T cell repertoires in COVID-19. Study-level background: The United States, Italy and Spain supplied acute and convalescent COVID-19 samples.

Assay used: immunoSEQ multiplex PCR; TCRdb lists only in-frame clones, some missing. The sample gives about 210,000 clones, 82% of which show up once; around 12% is in the top ten. The V gene lost 6 bases and the J gene lost 2 bases, with 19 bases spanning the gap. The CDR3 spans 16 residues. CDR1 is WSHSY, CDR2 SAAADI, per germline. This receptor was obtained from a woman in her 40s with acute or convalescent COVID-19. This chain links TRBV10-2 with TRBJ1-2, with D possibly matching TRBD1 (5 bases). Input material: peripheral blood. The CDR3 bases are TGCGCCAGCAGCCAGGGAGGGACGATGCAAAACTATGGCTACACCTTC. Translated, it gives CASSQGGTMQNYGYTF.